The 4 T cell receptor beta chains presented below share a single source sample, sequenced in a study of CD8 T cells in ankylosing spondylitis. TCRdb passed the 5' RACE reads through MiXCR, listing each CDR3 protein once. The sample gives 85,000 to 100,000 distinct CDR3 sequences, about 7.7% of which show up once; 9.5% to 10% is in the top ten. The sequenced sample was blood, either unsorted or a sorted T cell fraction (not recorded which). These receptors were collected from a male donor with ankylosing spondylitis or in good health (not recorded which).

Points on this clonotype: Its ends do not fully match the called genes, so a read error is possible. The V and J genes are TRBV24-1 and TRBJ2-1; TRBD2 matches at 10 bases. Germline CDR1 reads KGHDR; CDR2 reads SFDVKD. The CDR3 extends over 16 amino acids. The CDR3 sequence: CTTSSSGGDAYNEQFF. Here the CDR3 DNA reads TGTACCACCAGTTCTAGCGGGGGTGACGCCTACAATGAGCAGTTCTTC.

The rearrangement joins TRBV2 to TRBJ2-2; tentative D call: TRBD1 (6 bases). Trimming cost V 7 bases and J 4 bases, with 16 bases left between them. The CDR3 extends over 15 amino acids. Germline CDR1 reads SNHLY; CDR2 reads FYNNEI. As DNA, the CDR3 is TGTGCCAGCACCGGGACACAAAGGCCCACCGGGGAGCTGTTTTTT. This sequence encodes CASTGTQRPTGELFF. Complete variable domain (other parts from reference TRBV2 and TRBJ2-2): EPEVTQTPSHQVTQMGQEVILRCVPISNHLYFYWYRQILGQKVEFLVSFYNNEISEKSEIFDDQFSVERPDGSNFTLKIRSTKLEDSAMYFCASTGTQRPTGELFFGEGSRLTVL.

V is TRBV5-1 and J is TRBJ1-1; D not resolved. The CDR3 is 12 amino acids. Trimming left V 1 base short and J 5 bases short, with 6 bases between. Germline-derived CDR1 and CDR2 are SGHRS and YFSETQ. CDR3 sequence: CASSLWETEAFF. CDR3 DNA: TGCGCCAGCAGCTTGTGGGAAACTGAAGCTTTCTTT.

This clonotype has a count of ten or more. J is TRBJ2-3 and V is TRBV4-2, with D uncertain. Looked up from germline, CDR1 is LGHNA and CDR2 is YNFKEQ. This CDR3 is built from 13 residues. The ends were cut back, 0 bases at V and 6 bases at J, with 7 bases in the middle. The CDR3 is CASSQDPGDTQYF. CDR3 sequence (DNA): TGTGCCAGCAGCCAAGATCCCGGTGATACGCAGTATTTT.